This T cell receptor beta chain was sequenced in a study of shared clonotypes between healthy human individuals. Germline CDR1 and CDR2: MDHEN and SYDVKM. The CDR3 length is 17 residues. Germline trimming cut 7 bases from V and 1 base from J; bases unmatched to any gene: 13. This table comes from immunoSEQ multiplex PCR, and its TCRdb copy is limited to in-frame clones, with some not included. The data hold some 1,400,000 clones, with roughly 96% observed a single time. This clonotype was obtained from a man between 25 and 39 years old in good health. The V and J genes are TRBV28 and TRBJ2-3; 8 nucleotides line up with TRBD2. Sequencing was performed on naive CD4+ T cells sorted from blood. Specified subset: CD45RA+ positively selected. The CDR3: CASTVSGRPRGTDTQYF. The CDR3 DNA reads as TGTGCCAGCACCGTCAGCGGGAGACCCCGTGGCACAGATACGCAGTATTTT.